The source of this TCR delta chain is a study of Vδ1+ human thymocytes. Study results and limitations: Bulk data may be misread because of unexpected Vdelta2 sequences. Unlike peripheral blood Vdelta1+ controls, thymic delta-chain sequences included approximately 20% Vdelta2 and few Vdelta3. Thymic TRG and TRD repertoires appeared highly polyclonal.

The sorted cells were CD3+ Vdelta1+ Vdelta2- thymocytes from alphabeta-depleted thymus. CDR3 length: 22 residues. Germline V gene data show CDR1 as TSWWSYY and CDR2 as QGS. V shed 0 bases, J shed 0 bases, and the junction held 17 bases outside the gene matches. This clone was counted a single time. The antigen remains undetermined. The template was reverse-transcribed extracted RNA. Multiplex PCR used pooled V-gene forward primers and a constant-region reverse primer to amplify CDR3s. TCRdb ran CATT on the multiplex PCR reads. This table holds about 75,000 delta-chain clones, approximately 34% found once.

The sequence came from a boy under three years old who had congenital heart surgery. The rearrangement links TRDV1 to TRDJ1, with TRDD3 matching over 12 bases. The source material was Vdelta1+ gamma-delta thymocytes from the thymus. As to subset: FACS-sorted CD3+ TCRalphabeta- TCRVdelta1+ TCRVdelta2- thymocytes. In nucleotides, the CDR3 is TGTGCTCTTGGGGAACTCTCCTCGAACACGATACTGGGGGATACACACACCGATAAACTCATCTTT. Its translation is CALGELSSNTILGDTHTDKLIF.